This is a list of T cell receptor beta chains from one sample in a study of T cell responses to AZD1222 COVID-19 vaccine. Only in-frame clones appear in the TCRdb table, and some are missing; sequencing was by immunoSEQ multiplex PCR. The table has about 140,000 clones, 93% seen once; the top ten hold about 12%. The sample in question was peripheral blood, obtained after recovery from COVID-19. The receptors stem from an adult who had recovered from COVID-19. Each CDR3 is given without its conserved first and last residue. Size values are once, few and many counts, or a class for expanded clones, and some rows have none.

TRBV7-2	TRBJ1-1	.	ASSLGGGRRNTEAF
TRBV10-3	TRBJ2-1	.	AGGPYNEQF
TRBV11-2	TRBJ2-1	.	ASSLALGLASNEQF
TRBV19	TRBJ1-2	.	ASAQGGYT
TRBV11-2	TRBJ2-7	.	ASSARLAGFGQQY
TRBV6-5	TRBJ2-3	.	ASSYAAGAASDTQY
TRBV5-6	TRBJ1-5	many	ASSSRIYYGDNQPQH
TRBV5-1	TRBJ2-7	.	ASSWGTSDEQY
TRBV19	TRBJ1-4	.	ASSPYRTLIGYEKLF
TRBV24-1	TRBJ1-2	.	ATSVGGGPPGNYGYT
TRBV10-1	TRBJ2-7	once	ASSESGHSSYEQY
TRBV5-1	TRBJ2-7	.	ASSTSRGLHYEQY
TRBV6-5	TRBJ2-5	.	ASSPQGKETQY
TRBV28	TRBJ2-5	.	ASSLRQGLGKETQY
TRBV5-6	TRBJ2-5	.	ASSPYRDLREETQY
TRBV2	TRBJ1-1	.	ASSELSGGLRAF
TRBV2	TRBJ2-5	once	ASHQQGRGETQY
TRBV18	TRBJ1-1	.	ASSPQGDTEAF
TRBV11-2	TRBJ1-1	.	ASSLETEAF
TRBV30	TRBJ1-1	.	ALTVNTEAF
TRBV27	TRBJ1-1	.	ASSFVGGDTEAF
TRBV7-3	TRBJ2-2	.	ASSLRGRQLTTGELF
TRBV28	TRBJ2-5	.	ASIWTGGETQY
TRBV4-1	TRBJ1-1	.	ASSQAGWERKNTEAF
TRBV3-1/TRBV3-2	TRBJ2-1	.	ASSHRSSYNEQF
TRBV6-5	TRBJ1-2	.	ASRRQGSGYT
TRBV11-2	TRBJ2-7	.	ASSELHGGITYEQY
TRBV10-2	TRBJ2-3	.	ASSPRRLAGGPDTQY
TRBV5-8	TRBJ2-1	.	ASRTTGTAQRGVAYNEQF
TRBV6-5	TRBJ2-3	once	ARSGKAKDTQY
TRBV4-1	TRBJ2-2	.	ASSPQQQGGAGAGELF
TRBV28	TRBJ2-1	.	ASSLSTSGSHNEQF
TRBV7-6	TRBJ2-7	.	ASSAARGGQANEQY
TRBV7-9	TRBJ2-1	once	ASSLTGLVNDEQF
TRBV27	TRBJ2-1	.	ASSFRPPLATYNEQF
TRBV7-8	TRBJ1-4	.	ASSTLDREDEKLF
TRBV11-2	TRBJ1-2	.	ASSHGQGGYGYT
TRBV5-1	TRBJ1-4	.	ASSPNRGEKLF
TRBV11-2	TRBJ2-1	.	ASSLDGGLAGVNEQF
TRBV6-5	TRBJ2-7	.	ASSPLAGPTYEQY
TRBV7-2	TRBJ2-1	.	ASRPSGSRYEQF
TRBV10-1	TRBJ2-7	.	ASSESAGTSGRKQY